The present T cell receptor (beta chain) was sequenced within a study of cytomegalovirus exposure and HLA in healthy donors. The study, taken as a whole, reports: Rarity held for most TCR sequences, but there were some public TCRs that occurred in many donors. A later analysis found common viral pathogens apparently linked to several of the most significant clusters. Most CMV-associated TCR beta chains were later found to appear HLA-restricted.

J lost 1 base, V lost 3 bases, and 5 bases had no gene match. From germline, CDR1 is GTSNPN and CDR2 SVGIG (reference sequence). The CDR3 contains 15 residues. The PCR used 60 Vbeta and 13 Jbeta primers. Clones were read by immunoSEQ multiplex PCR, and TCRdb kept only the in-frame ones, dropping some. The data contain fewer than 130,000 clones, just over 75% of them singletons. Turning to this clone: Its target is not known.

The source material was PBMCs. This sequence joins TRBV30 and TRBJ2-4; TRBD1 matches at 8 bases. The sequence derives from a man aged 30-40 years in good health and CMV-seropositive. The CDR3 nucleotides read TGTGCCTGGAGCGAGACAGGGGAGGCCAAAAACATTCAGTACTTC. Amino acids: CAWSETGEAKNIQYF.